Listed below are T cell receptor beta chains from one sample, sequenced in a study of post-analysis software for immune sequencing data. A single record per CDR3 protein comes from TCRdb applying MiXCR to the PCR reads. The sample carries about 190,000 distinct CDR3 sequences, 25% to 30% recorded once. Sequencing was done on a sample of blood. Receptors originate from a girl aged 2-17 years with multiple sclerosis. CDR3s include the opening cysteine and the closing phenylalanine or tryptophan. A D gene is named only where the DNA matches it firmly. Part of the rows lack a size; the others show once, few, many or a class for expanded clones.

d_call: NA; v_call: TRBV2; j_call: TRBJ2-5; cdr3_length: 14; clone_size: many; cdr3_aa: CASTHPLGKETQYF; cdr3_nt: TGTGCCAGCACCCATCCACTCGGAAAAGAGACCCAGTACTTC
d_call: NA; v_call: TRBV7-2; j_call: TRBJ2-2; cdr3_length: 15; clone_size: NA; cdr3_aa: CASSLVRRPTGELFF; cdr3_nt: TGTGCCAGCAGCTTAGTCAGAAGACCCACCGGGGAGCTGTTTTTT
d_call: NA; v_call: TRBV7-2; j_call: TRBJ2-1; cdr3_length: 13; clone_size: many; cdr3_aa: CASSLGQENEQFF; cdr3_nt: TGTGCCAGCAGCTTAGGGCAGGAGAATGAGCAGTTCTTC
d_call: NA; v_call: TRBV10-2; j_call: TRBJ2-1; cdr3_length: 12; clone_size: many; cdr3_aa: CASRDWGLEQFF; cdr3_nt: TGCGCCAGCAGGGACTGGGGCCTTGAGCAGTTCTTC
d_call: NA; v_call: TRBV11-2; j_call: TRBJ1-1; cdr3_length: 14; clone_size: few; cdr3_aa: CASSLGGQNTEAFF; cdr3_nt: TGTGCCAGCAGCTTAGGCGGACAAAACACTGAAGCTTTCTTT
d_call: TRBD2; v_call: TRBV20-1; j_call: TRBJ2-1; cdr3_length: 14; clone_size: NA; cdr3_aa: CSVLSGASYNEQFF; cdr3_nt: TGCAGTGTTTTAAGCGGGGCCTCCTACAATGAGCAGTTCTTC
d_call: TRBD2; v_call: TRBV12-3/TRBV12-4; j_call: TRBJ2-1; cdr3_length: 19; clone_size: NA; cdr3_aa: CASSLARELAGGSYNEQFF; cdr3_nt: TGTGCCAGCAGTTTAGCGCGGGAGCTAGCGGGTGGCTCCTACAATGAGCAGTTCTTC
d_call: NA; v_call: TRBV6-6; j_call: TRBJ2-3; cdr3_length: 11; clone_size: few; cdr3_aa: CASSHGDTQYF; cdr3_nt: TGTGCCAGCAGCCACGGCGATACGCAGTATTTT
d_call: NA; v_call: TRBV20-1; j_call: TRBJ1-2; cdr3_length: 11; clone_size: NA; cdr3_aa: CSARQAYGYTF; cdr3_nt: TGCAGTGCCAGGCAGGCCTATGGCTACACCTTC
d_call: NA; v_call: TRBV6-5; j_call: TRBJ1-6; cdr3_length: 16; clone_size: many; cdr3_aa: CASSYSKGSNNSPLHF; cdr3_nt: TGTGCCAGCAGTTACTCGAAGGGCAGCAATAATTCACCCCTCCACTTT
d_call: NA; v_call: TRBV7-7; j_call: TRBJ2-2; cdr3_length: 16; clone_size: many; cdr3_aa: CASSLGVGSNTGELFF; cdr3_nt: TGTGCCAGCAGCCTAGGGGTCGGGTCGAACACCGGGGAGCTGTTTTTT
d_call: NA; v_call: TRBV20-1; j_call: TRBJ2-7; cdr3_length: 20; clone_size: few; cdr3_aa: CSAIDTAGVQRVSRPLGQYF; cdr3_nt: TGCAGTGCTATCGACACAGCTGGGGTACAACGCGTATCTCGGCCTCTCGGGCAGTACTTC
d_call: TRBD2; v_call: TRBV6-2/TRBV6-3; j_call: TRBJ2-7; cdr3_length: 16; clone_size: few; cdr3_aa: CASTPGSGTYSYEQYF; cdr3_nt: TGTGCCAGCACCCCAGGGAGCGGGACTTACTCCTACGAGCAGTACTTC
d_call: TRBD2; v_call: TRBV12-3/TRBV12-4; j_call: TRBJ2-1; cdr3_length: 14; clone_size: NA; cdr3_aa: CASSPSGSNVEQFF; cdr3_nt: TGCGCCAGCAGTCCTAGCGGGAGTAATGTTGAGCAGTTCTTC
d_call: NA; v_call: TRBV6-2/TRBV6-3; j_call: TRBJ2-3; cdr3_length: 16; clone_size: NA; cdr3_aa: CASSYIFGLGTDTQYF; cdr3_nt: TGTGCCAGCAGTTACATCTTCGGTTTGGGCACAGATACGCAGTATTTT
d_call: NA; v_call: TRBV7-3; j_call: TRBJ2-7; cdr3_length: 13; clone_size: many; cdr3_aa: CASSPFIHLEQYF; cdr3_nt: TGTGCCAGCAGCCCCTTCATCCACCTCGAGCAGTACTTC
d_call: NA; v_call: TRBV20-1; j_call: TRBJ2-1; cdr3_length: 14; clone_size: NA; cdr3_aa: CSARDKVSYNEQFF; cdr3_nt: TGCAGTGCTAGAGATAAGGTATCCTACAATGAGCAGTTCTTC
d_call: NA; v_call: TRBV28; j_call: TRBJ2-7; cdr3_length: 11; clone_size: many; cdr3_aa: CASSLLGEQYF; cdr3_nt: TGTGCCAGCAGCTTACTAGGCGAGCAGTACTTC
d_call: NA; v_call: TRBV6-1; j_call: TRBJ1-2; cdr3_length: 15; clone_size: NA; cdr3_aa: CASRAFGTNFYGYTF; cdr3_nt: TGTGCCAGCAGGGCCTTCGGGACAAACTTCTATGGCTACACCTTC
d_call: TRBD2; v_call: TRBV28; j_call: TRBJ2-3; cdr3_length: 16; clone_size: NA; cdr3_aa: CASSGAGVPSTGTQYF; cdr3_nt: TGTGCCAGCAGCGGGGCGGGAGTACCTAGCACAGGTACGCAGTATTTT
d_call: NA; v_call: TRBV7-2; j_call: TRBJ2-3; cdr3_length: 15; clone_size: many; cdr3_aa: CASSYSSVSTDTQYF; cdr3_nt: TGTGCCAGCAGCTACTCTAGCGTCAGCACAGATACGCAGTATTTT
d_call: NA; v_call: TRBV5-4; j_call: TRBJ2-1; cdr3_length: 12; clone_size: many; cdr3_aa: CASSGAGGEQFF; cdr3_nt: TGTGCCAGCAGTGGTGCGGGCGGTGAGCAGTTCTTC